This section outlines one T cell receptor (beta chain) sequence together with its context. The CDR3 contains 13 residues. The germline V gene has CDR1 SGHRS and CDR2 YFSETQ. Losses at the gene ends were 6 bases for V and 1 base for J; bases not matched to a gene: 3. These data originate in a study of blood T cell repertoires in COVID-19. Using immunoSEQ multiplex PCR, the repertoire was profiled, and TCRdb retains in-frame clones only, with some absent. The table has under 95,000 clones, roughly four fifths seen once. This sequence joins TRBV5-1 and TRBJ1-1; 7 bases are a match to TRBD1. The source is a woman aged 70-85 years with acute or convalescent COVID-19. Sequenced input: peripheral blood. The CDR3 region is CASNRGQNTEAFF. DNA for the CDR3: TGCGCCAGCAACAGGGGTCAGAACACTGAAGCTTTCTTT. The full variable domain, with the rest looked up from reference TRBV5-1 and TRBJ1-1, is KAGVTQTPRYLIKTRGQQVTLSCSPISGHRSVSWYQQTPGQGLQFLFEYFSETQRNKGNFPGRFSGRQFSNSRSEMNVSTLELGDSALYLCASNRGQNTEAFFGQGTRLTVV.